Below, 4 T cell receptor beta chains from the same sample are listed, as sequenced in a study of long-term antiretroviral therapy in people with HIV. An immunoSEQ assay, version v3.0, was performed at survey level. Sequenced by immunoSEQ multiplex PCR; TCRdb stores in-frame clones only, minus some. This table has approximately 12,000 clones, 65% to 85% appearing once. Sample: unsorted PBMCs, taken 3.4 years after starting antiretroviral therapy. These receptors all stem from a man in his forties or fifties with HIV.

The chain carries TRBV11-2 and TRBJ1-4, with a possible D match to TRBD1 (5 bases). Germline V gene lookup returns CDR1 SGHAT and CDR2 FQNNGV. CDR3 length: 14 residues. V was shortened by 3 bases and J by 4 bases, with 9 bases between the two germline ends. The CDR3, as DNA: TGTGCCAGCAGCTTTACAGGCCGTAATGAAAAACTGTTTTTT. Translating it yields CASSFTGRNEKLFF.

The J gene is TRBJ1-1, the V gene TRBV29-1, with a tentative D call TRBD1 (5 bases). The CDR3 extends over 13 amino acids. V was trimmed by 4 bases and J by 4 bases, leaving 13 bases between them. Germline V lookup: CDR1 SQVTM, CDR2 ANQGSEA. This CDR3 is CSVVSAGSTEAFF. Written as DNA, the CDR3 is TGCAGCGTTGTTTCAGCAGGGAGCACTGAAGCTTTCTTT. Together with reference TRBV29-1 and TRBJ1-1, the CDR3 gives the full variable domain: SAVISQKPSRDICQRGTSLTIQCQVDSQVTMMFWYRQQPGQSLTLIATANQGSEATYESGFVIDKFPISRPNLTFSTLTVSNMSPEDSSIYLCSVVSAGSTEAFFGQGTRLTVV.

This CDR3 is CASSFPPLLGYTF. The CDR3, as DNA: TGTGCCAGCAGCTTCCCCCCTTTGCTAGGCTACACCTTC. The chain recombines TRBV5-4 with TRBJ1-2; D remains unclear. The CDR3 runs to 13 residues. The V gene's germline CDR1 is SGHNT and CDR2 YYREEE (reference sequence). The V end was cut by 2 bases, the J end by 8 bases, with 13 bases between.

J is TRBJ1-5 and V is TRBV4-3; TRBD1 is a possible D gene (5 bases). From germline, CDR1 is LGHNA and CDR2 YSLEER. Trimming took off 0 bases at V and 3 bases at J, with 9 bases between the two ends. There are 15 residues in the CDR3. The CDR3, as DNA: TGCGCCAGCAGCCAAGACAGGGTGGACAATCAGCCCCAGCATTTT. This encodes CASSQDRVDNQPQHF.